Below, 31 T cell receptor beta chains from the same sample are listed, as sequenced in a study of cytomegalovirus exposure and HLA in healthy donors. PCR was performed using 60 Vbeta and 13 Jbeta primers. Using immunoSEQ multiplex PCR, the repertoire was profiled, and TCRdb retains in-frame clones only, with some absent. The sample carries 75,000 to 90,000 clones, approximately 81% recorded once. Sample: PBMCs. Receptor source: a man in his forties or fifties in good health and CMV-seropositive.

This chain joins TRBV10-3 and TRBJ2-7; 7 bases are shared with TRBD2. Trimming at V came to 6 bases and at J to 1 base, leaving 9 bases not matched to a gene. Germline V lookup: CDR1 ENHRY, CDR2 SYGVKD. This CDR3 has 15 residues. CDR3 nucleotides: TGTGCCATCAGGGCCCTAAGCGGGGCTTCCTACGAGCAGTACTTC. Translated, it gives CAIRALSGASYEQYF.

V is TRBV4-1 and J is TRBJ2-7, with 9 bases that match TRBD2. The CDR3 consists of 19 residues. The V segment lost 0 bases and the J segment 0 bases; nucleotides outside the gene matches: 12. In germline, CDR1 is MGHRA, CDR2 YSYEKL. In nucleotides, the CDR3 is TGCGCCAGCAGCCAAGACCTAGCGGGGTCTAACAAGAACTCCTACGAGCAGTACTTC. This sequence encodes CASSQDLAGSNKNSYEQYF.

This clone was observed a handful of times. This chain links TRBV5-4 with TRBJ2-7; 7 bases agree with TRBD1. V shed 2 bases and J 5 bases; nucleotides not matched to a gene: 7. CDR1 SGHNT and CDR2 YYREEE come from the germline V gene (reference sequence). The CDR3 is 14 residues long. CDR3 protein: CASSLGGPRDEQYF. The CDR3, as DNA: TGTGCCAGCAGCTTAGGGGGCCCCCGGGACGAGCAGTACTTC. The entire variable domain, with the rest obtained from reference TRBV5-4 and TRBJ2-7, is as follows: ETGVTQSPTHLIKTRGQQVTLRCSSQSGHNTVSWYQQALGQGPQFIFQYYREEENGRGNFPPRFSGLQFPNYSSELNVNALELDDSALYLCASSLGGPRDEQYFGPGTRLTVT.

Worth noting for this clone: A read error may produce the germline difference seen at one junction end. CDR3 nucleotides: TGTGCCAGCAGTTTCGGACTAGCGGGGGATCTTAGCTTC. It translates to CASSFGLAGDLSF. The chain carries TRBV6-6 and TRBJ2-7; TRBD2 matches 13 bases. The CDR3 contains 13 residues. Looked up from germline, CDR1 is MNHNY and CDR2 is SVGAGI (reference sequence).

This chain links TRBV12-5 with TRBJ2-7; 12 nucleotides align to TRBD1. The CDR3 length is 16 residues. Germline V gives CDR1 LGHNT, CDR2 FRNRAP. With 10 bases clipped from V and 6 bases from J, the junction kept 16 bases outside the gene matches. The CDR3 DNA reads as TGTGCTACCTCCGTGGGGAGCCCGGGACAGGGGGCCGAGCAGTACTTC. Translated, it gives CATSVGSPGQGAEQYF.

The gene calls are TRBV5-5 and TRBJ2-5; 8 positions agree with TRBD1. TRBJ2-7 matches the DNA end more closely, so the J call is doubtful. The germline V gene encodes CDR1 SGHKS and CDR2 YYEKEE (reference sequence). The length of the CDR3 is 17 residues. CDR3 sequence: CASSLGTGTGSSYEQYF. As DNA, the CDR3 is TGTGCCAGCAGCTTGGGGACAGGGACGGGTAGCTCCTACGAGCAGTACTTC.

The chain carries TRBV11-2 and TRBJ2-1; 13 bases agree with TRBD2. After removal of 4 bases from V and 11 bases from J, the junction contained 11 bases not matched to a gene. The CDR3 is 16 residues long. CDR1 and CDR2 from the germline V gene are SGHAT and FQNNGV. The CDR3 is CASSSTTGTSGVKQFF. Here the CDR3 DNA reads TGTGCCAGCAGCTCGACCACCGGGACTAGCGGGGTCAAGCAGTTCTTC.

The chain is built from TRBV7-2 and TRBJ1-2; unclear D gene. Between the trimmed V and J ends, which lost 4 bases and 4 bases, there was a span of 10 bases. The V gene's germline CDR1 is SGHTA and CDR2 FQGNSA. The CDR3 is made up of 13 amino acids. CDR3 residues: CASSSQVPYGYTF. The CDR3 nucleotides read TGTGCCAGCAGCTCTCAGGTCCCCTATGGCTACACCTTC. The whole variable domain, filled in from reference TRBV7-2 and TRBJ1-2, reads GAGVSQSPSNKVTEKGKDVELRCDPISGHTALYWYRQSLGQGLEFLIYFQGNSAPDKSGLPSDRFSAERTGGSVSTLTIQRTQQEDSAVYLCASSSQVPYGYTFGSGTRLTVV.

The chain carries TRBV7-2 and TRBJ2-1, with TRBD2 matching over 7 bases. The germline V gene encodes CDR1 SGHTA and CDR2 FQGNSA. The trim removed 3 bases at V and 9 bases at J, leaving 5 bases unmatched. The CDR3 covers 13 residues. The CDR3 region has the DNA TGTGCCAGCAGCTTGGCGGGAGTCGGTGAGCAGTTCTTC. It is translated as CASSLAGVGEQFF.

The sample holds a few counts of this clone. Germline is not matched at one junction end, which may reflect a read error. The V call is TRBV5-5, the J call TRBJ2-4; 9 bases are shared with TRBD2. The CDR3 spans 16 residues. Germline CDR1 is SGHKS and CDR2 is YYEKEE (reference sequence). The CDR3 sequence: CASSLVVAGAQNIQYF. The CDR3 coding sequence is TGTGCCAGCAGCTTGGTGGTAGCGGGAGCCCAAAACATTCAGTACTTC.

The V call is TRBV4-2, the J call TRBJ1-1; D is undetermined. The ends were cut back, 1 base at V and 11 bases at J, with 17 bases in the middle. The CDR3 length is 14 residues. CDR1 LGHNA and CDR2 YNFKEQ come from the germline V gene. The CDR3 is CASSQVQLTAAAFF. The CDR3 nucleotides read TGTGCCAGCAGCCAAGTCCAGCTGACGGCAGCGGCTTTCTTT.

The J gene is TRBJ2-2, the V gene TRBV9; TRBD1 agrees at 11 bases. The junction had 7 bases not matched to a gene; V was cut back by 4 bases and J by 5 bases. Germline V gives CDR1 SGDLS, CDR2 YYNGEE. The CDR3 runs 16 residues. CDR3 sequence reads: CASSSGQGAWTGELFF. The CDR3 DNA reads TGTGCCAGCAGCAGCGGACAGGGGGCATGGACCGGGGAGCTGTTTTTT.

V usage is TRBV5-4 and J usage is TRBJ1-1; 8 positions agree with TRBD1. CDR1 is SGHNT and CDR2 is YYREEE in the germline V gene (reference sequence). The CDR3 spans 15 residues. V lost 1 base, J lost 4 bases, and 6 bases stayed unmatched. CDR3 bases: TGTGCCAGCAGCTTGCAAGCAGGGGGCGGCACTGAAGCTTTCTTT. Residues: CASSLQAGGGTEAFF.

The genes are TRBV7-2 and TRBJ2-7, with D possibly TRBD2 on 5 matching bases. CDR3 length: 15 residues. V gave up 5 bases and J gave up 2 bases, with 16 bases separating them. Germline V gene sequence: CDR1 SGHTA, CDR2 FQGNSA. The CDR3 region has the DNA TGTGCCAGCAGCCTGGAGGTGGTTCCGACCTACGAGCAGTACTTC. Translated, it gives CASSLEVVPTYEQYF.

J is TRBJ2-5 and V is TRBV5-4; 13 positions match TRBD2. V lost 3 bases and J lost 8; bases outside the gene matches: 7. This CDR3 is built from 15 residues. Germline V gene data show CDR1 as SGHNT and CDR2 as YYREEE (reference sequence). The CDR3 DNA reads TGTGCCAGCAGCTCTCCGACTAGCGGGGGGCAAACCCAGTACTTC. Protein product: CASSSPTSGGQTQYF.

This clone was picked up a small number of times. J is TRBJ2-3 and V is TRBV9, with TRBD2 identical over 7 bases. This CDR3 comprises 14 residues. V was clipped by 4 bases and J by 0 bases; unmatched bases: 2. Germline V lookup: CDR1 SGDLS, CDR2 YYNGEE. This chain's CDR3 is CASSRGVSTDTQYF. CDR3 sequence (DNA): TGTGCCAGCAGCCGGGGGGTGAGCACAGATACGCAGTATTTT.

The sample holds one count of this clone. The chain joins TRBV19 to TRBJ1-2, with a tentative D call TRBD1 (6 bases). V gave up 0 bases and J gave up 8 bases, with 13 bases separating them. From germline, CDR1 is LNHDA and CDR2 SQIVND (reference sequence). This CDR3 is 14 amino acids long. The chain's CDR3 is CASSIDLSGAGYTF. CDR3 sequence (DNA): TGTGCCAGTAGTATAGATCTATCAGGGGCCGGCTACACCTTC.

The V and J genes are TRBV19 and TRBJ2-7; 7 bases align to TRBD2. The ends lost 2 bases at V and 2 bases at J; junction bases unmatched: 9. This CDR3 spans 16 amino acids. The germline gives CDR1 LNHDA, CDR2 SQIVND (reference sequence). CDR3 loop: CASSIKWASGPYEQYF. In DNA, the CDR3 is TGTGCCAGTAGTATAAAATGGGCTAGCGGCCCCTACGAGCAGTACTTC.

The chain links TRBV15 to TRBJ2-1; the match to TRBD1 covers 9 bases. V lost 2 bases to trimming and J lost 0 bases; unmatched junction nucleotides: 11. The CDR3 extends over 19 amino acids. The germline CDR1 and CDR2 sequences are LNHNV and YYDKDF (reference sequence). CDR3 sequence: CATSRLGQGQFSSYNEQFF. The DNA for the CDR3 is TGTGCCACCAGCAGATTGGGACAGGGCCAATTCAGCTCCTACAATGAGCAGTTCTTC.

The chain recombines TRBV5-1 with TRBJ2-2; a weak D match, TRBD1 (6 bases). The germline gives CDR1 SGHRS, CDR2 YFSETQ. The CDR3 totals 16 residues. V was pared by 3 bases and J by 5 bases, with 17 bases between. The CDR3 sequence: CASSSGDIQGTGELFF. CDR3 sequence (DNA): TGCGCCAGCAGCTCAGGAGACATACAGGGAACCGGGGAGCTGTTTTTT.

The chain uses TRBV28 and TRBJ1-2, with D unclear. With 4 bases removed from V and 4 bases from J, the gap between germline ends came to 4 bases. CDR1 and CDR2 (germline): MDHEN, SYDVKM. This CDR3 spans 11 amino acids. CDR3 region: CASSSFYGYTF. In DNA form, the CDR3 reads TGTGCCAGCAGTTCGTTCTATGGCTACACCTTC.

The chain is built from TRBV29-1 and TRBJ2-3, with 7 bases fitting TRBD2. Looked up from germline, CDR1 is SQVTM and CDR2 is ANQGSEA. V was clipped by 5 bases and J by 0 bases; unmatched bases: 8. The CDR3 spans 15 residues. CDR3 nucleotides: TGCAGCGTTCGCTGGTCTAGCGGTAGCACAGATACGCAGTATTTT. The encoded protein is CSVRWSSGSTDTQYF.

This chain uses TRBV5-6 with TRBJ1-5; D unclear. CDR1 is SGHDT and CDR2 is YYEEEE in the germline V gene. The CDR3 totals 14 residues. V was pared by 1 base and J by 4 bases, with 9 bases between. CDR3 loop: CASSLQARNQPQHF. For the CDR3, the DNA is TGTGCCAGCAGCTTGCAGGCAAGGAATCAGCCCCAGCATTTT.

This chain uses TRBV5-5 with TRBJ2-2; no firm D call. From germline, CDR1 is SGHKS and CDR2 YYEKEE (reference sequence). V was cut by 2 bases and J by 0 bases, with 8 bases left in between. The CDR3 consists of 15 residues. The CDR3 here is CASSLVNSNTGELFF. The CDR3 DNA reads TGTGCCAGCAGCTTAGTCAACTCGAACACCGGGGAGCTGTTTTTT.

This CDR3 reads CASRLGANTGELFF. The CDR3, as DNA: TGCGCCAGCCGCCTCGGGGCGAACACCGGGGAGCTGTTTTTT. This rearrangement joins TRBV10-2 to TRBJ2-2; D might be TRBD2 (5 bases). The CDR3 covers 14 residues. V shed 8 bases and J shed 0 bases, with 10 bases lying between them. Germline CDR1 reads WSHSY; CDR2 reads SAAADI.

The chain carries TRBV6-5 and TRBJ2-5, with 8 bases fitting TRBD1. The length of the CDR3 is 14 residues. CDR1 and CDR2 (germline): MNHEY, SVGAGI. Trimming removed 4 bases from V and 5 bases from J; junction bases left unmatched: 6. The CDR3 nucleotides are TGTGCCAGCAGTTCCGGACAGGGTTGGGAGACCCAGTACTTC. Protein sequence: CASSSGQGWETQYF.

This chain connects TRBV15 to TRBJ1-6; D remains ambiguous. In germline, CDR1 is LNHNV, CDR2 YYDKDF (reference sequence). This CDR3 has 14 amino acids. V lost 1 base and J 14 bases, leaving 15 bases between the germline ends. The CDR3 DNA reads TGTGCCACCAGCAGAGGGACGGCGCAGAGGGCCCTCCACTTT. It codes for CATSRGTAQRALHF.

V and J are TRBV28 and TRBJ1-2; 7 nucleotides match TRBD1. The CDR3 runs 15 residues. The germline V gene has CDR1 MDHEN and CDR2 SYDVKM. With V trimmed by 6 bases and J by 3 bases, 10 bases remained unmatched. The CDR3 DNA is TGTGCCAGCAGCCCAGAGGACAGGCCGCACTATGGCTACACCTTC. Protein: CASSPEDRPHYGYTF.

This clone was seen only a few times. V is TRBV6-6 and J is TRBJ1-4; D is perhaps TRBD1 (5 bases). This CDR3 contains 15 residues. Trimming took 3 bases from V and 5 from J, leaving 13 bases between them. CDR1 is MNHNY, CDR2 SVGAGI, per germline (reference sequence). CDR3 coding DNA: TGTGCCAGCAGTTATCCTGCAGGGTTAAATGAAAAACTGTTTTTT. This codes for CASSYPAGLNEKLFF.

The chain employs TRBV12-5 and TRBJ1-6, with 7 bases fitting TRBD1. The trim removed 0 bases at V and 7 bases at J, leaving 6 bases unmatched. Germline-derived CDR1 and CDR2 are LGHNT and FRNRAP. The CDR3 is 16 amino acids. CDR3 region: CASGLVTGTGNSPLHF. In DNA, the CDR3 is TGTGCTAGTGGTTTGGTGACAGGGACTGGGAATTCACCCCTCCACTTT.

The CDR3 DNA sequence: TGTGCCAGCAGCATAGCGGAGACCTACGAGCAGTACTTC. As protein: CASSIAETYEQYF. The V call is TRBV11-2, the J call TRBJ2-7; D possibly corresponds to TRBD2 (6 bases). There are 13 residues in the CDR3. V was pared by 5 bases and J by 2 bases, with 10 bases between. Germline assignment: CDR1 SGHAT and CDR2 FQNNGV. Complete variable domain (other parts from reference TRBV11-2 and TRBJ2-7): EAGVAQSPRYKIIEKRQSVAFWCNPISGHATLYWYQQILGQGPKLLIQFQNNGVVDDSQLPKDRFSAERLKGVDSTLKIQPAKLEDSAVYLCASSIAETYEQYFGPGTRLTVT.